This T cell receptor beta chain was observed in a study of cytomegalovirus exposure and HLA in healthy donors. Generated by immunoSEQ multiplex PCR, the TCRdb table keeps only in-frame clones and is missing some. The sample yields 200,000 to 250,000 clones, over 80% seen once. Per germline, CDR1 GTSNPN and CDR2 SVGIG (reference sequence). V lost 5 bases to trimming and J lost 10 bases, with 15 bases between them. The CDR3 covers 12 residues. The V gene is TRBV30, the J gene TRBJ2-1, with a tentative D call TRBD2 (5 bases). The receptor comes from a woman aged 18-29 years in good health and CMV-seronegative. Sequencing used PBMCs. For the CDR3, the DNA is TGTGCCTGGCTAACGGGGTTCGAGGAGCAGTTCTTC. Its translation: CAWLTGFEEQFF.